The clone carrying this T cell receptor (beta chain) came up a few times. Its antigen remains unidentified. The ends lost 2 bases at V and 5 bases at J; junction bases unmatched: 0. In germline, CDR1 is MNHEY, CDR2 SVGAGI. The CDR3 contains 13 residues. This record comes from a study of T cell responses to AZD1222 COVID-19 vaccine. Broader study findings: No repertoire was sampled before or during the peak T cell response, only after it. Seropositive at baseline were only a handful of AZD1222 recipients.

TCRdb's copy holds only in-frame clones and misses some; the assay was immunoSEQ multiplex PCR. The table lists about 170,000 clones, roughly 89% of them singletons, with 0.85% to 1.2% in the top ten. This chain links TRBV6-5 with TRBJ2-1; 7 bases fit TRBD2. The sequencing used peripheral blood, collected 28 days after the second AZD1222 dose. The receptor was derived from an adult who received the AZD1222 COVID-19 vaccine. In DNA, the CDR3 is TGTGCCAGCAGTTACGGGGGGGACAATGAGCAGTTCTTC. Translated: CASSYGGDNEQFF.